These 8 T cell receptor beta chains share one sample of origin, sequenced in a study of cytotoxic CD8 clonotypes in ibrutinib-treated CLL. TCRdb's table, derived via immunoSEQ multiplex PCR, lists solely in-frame clones and lacks some. Among some 23,000 clones, 69% were seen once, and the ten largest hold roughly half. Material: PBMCs, obtained at disease progression, from a patient treated with ibrutinib. Receptors originate from a human donor with chronic lymphocytic leukemia.

The chain joins TRBV10-2 to TRBJ1-2; possibly TRBD1 for D (6 bases). CDR1 is WSHSY, CDR2 SAAADI, per germline. CDR3 length: 14 residues. The V end was cut by 4 bases, the J end by 4 bases, with 13 bases between. The CDR3 region has the DNA TGCGCCAGCAGTGGGGGGCAGGGTGGCTATGGCTACACCTTC. It encodes CASSGGQGGYGYTF.

This clone was seen once. The chain links TRBV4-1 to TRBJ2-4, with D uncertain. The ends were cut back, 0 bases at V and 4 bases at J, with 10 bases in the middle. CDR1 and CDR2 from the germline V gene are MGHRA and YSYEKL. This CDR3 comprises 15 residues. CDR3 DNA sequence: TGCGCCAGCAGCCAAGAAGTTGGCAGTAAAAACATTCAGTACTTC. It translates to CASSQEVGSKNIQYF.

This CDR3 reads CASKYTGELFF. The DNA for the CDR3 is TGTGCCAGCAAATACACCGGGGAGCTGTTTTTT. The chain uses TRBV5-6 and TRBJ2-2; no firm D call. The germline CDR1 and CDR2 sequences are SGHDT and YYEEEE. CDR3 length: 11 amino acids. Trimming removed 6 bases from V and 3 bases from J, with 3 bases in between.

The table lists this clone with a count of one. The chain's CDR3 is CAISESGLYSNQPQHF. The CDR3 bases are TGTGCCATCAGTGAGTCCGGACTTTATAGCAATCAGCCCCAGCATTTT. The chain recombines TRBV10-3 with TRBJ1-5, with unresolved D. The germline CDR1 and CDR2 sequences are ENHRY and SYGVKD. With 0 bases removed from V and 0 bases from J, the gap between germline ends came to 9 bases. This CDR3 is 16 amino acids long.

This rearrangement joins TRBV5-4 to TRBJ1-4; D remains ambiguous. CDR3 length equals 15 residues. Deletions cut 3 bases from V and 1 base from J, with 10 bases between. Germline V CDR1 and CDR2: SGHNT, YYREEE (reference sequence). CDR3 sequence reads: CASSSEDLTNEKLFF. The CDR3 coding sequence is TGTGCCAGCAGCTCCGAGGATCTAACTAATGAAAAACTGTTTTTT.

V usage is TRBV11-2 and J usage is TRBJ2-1; no clear D gene. CDR1 is SGHAT and CDR2 is FQNNGV in the germline V gene. With 5 bases removed from V and 1 base from J, the gap between germline ends came to 3 bases. This CDR3 comprises 12 residues. The DNA of the CDR3 is TGTGCCAGCAGCCAATCCTACAATGAGCAGTTCTTC. Translating gives CASSQSYNEQFF.

This rearrangement joins TRBV5-4 to TRBJ1-1, with D possibly TRBD1 on 5 matching bases. Germline-derived CDR1 and CDR2 are SGHNT and YYREEE (reference sequence). The V end lost 5 bases, the J end lost 3 bases, and 14 bases lay between the germline ends. The CDR3 loop spans 14 amino acids. The CDR3 sequence: CASRNRDDYTEAFF. CDR3 sequence (DNA): TGTGCCAGCAGAAACCGGGACGACTACACTGAAGCTTTCTTT.

The V and J genes are TRBV7-3 and TRBJ1-1, with 8 bases matching TRBD1. Germline values: CDR1 SGHTA, CDR2 FQGTGA. The CDR3 is 11 residues long. V trimming: 6 bases; J trimming: 11 bases; junction bases outside the gene matches: 5. DNA for the CDR3: TGTGCCAGCAGGTCGGACAGGGAGGCTTTCTTT. This sequence encodes CASRSDREAFF.